This entry is about one T cell receptor (beta chain). V shed 2 bases and J 7 bases; nucleotides not matched to a gene: 11. CDR1 is GTSNPN, CDR2 SVGIG, per germline (reference sequence). CDR3 size: 15 residues. These data come from a study of blood T cell repertoires in COVID-19. This table comes from immunoSEQ multiplex PCR, and its TCRdb copy is limited to in-frame clones, with some not included. This sample has around 200,000 clones, with about 85% found just once. Sequenced: peripheral blood. The V and J genes are TRBV30 and TRBJ2-7, with 10 bases matching TRBD1. The sequence came from a woman older than 75 with acute or convalescent COVID-19. The CDR3 region is CAWSPGTGDWTEQYF. The CDR3, as DNA: TGTGCCTGGAGTCCAGGGACAGGGGATTGGACAGAGCAGTACTTC.